Shown below are 17 T cell receptor beta chains from a single sample sequenced in a study of T cells in Graves' hyperthyroidism and ophthalmopathy. RNA transcripts gave rise to amplified TCR beta CDR3 regions. A first-round RT-PCR of the TCR CDR3 used the HTBI primer set. TCRdb recomputed calls from the multiplex PCR reads with MiXCR, one row per CDR3 protein. The repertoire consists of approximately 560,000 distinct CDR3 sequences, with around 14% occurring once and the leading ten covering about 7%. The sample comprised blood. The receptors were sampled from a woman aged 25 to 45 with Graves' hyperthyroidism.

A single count supports this clonotype. Being one base from a much bigger clone, this may be a read error. The chain joins TRBV2 to TRBJ2-2; D may be TRBD2 (5 bases). This CDR3 is built from 14 residues. Per the germline V gene, CDR1 is SNHLY and CDR2 is FYNNEI. CDR3: CTSSVDSNTGELFF. CDR3 bases: TGTACCAGCAGTGTGGACTCGAACACCGGGGAGCTGTTTTTT.

In this sample, this clonotype turned up many times. V is TRBV28 and J is TRBJ2-7, with no clear D. Germline CDR1 MDHEN, CDR2 SYDVKM. The CDR3 has 15 residues. V was trimmed by 2 bases and J by 0 bases, leaving 11 bases between them. The CDR3 reads CASSLHPVYSYEQYF. CDR3 sequence (DNA): TGTGCCAGCAGTTTACACCCCGTTTACTCCTACGAGCAGTACTTC.

There are many counts of this clonotype. The chain carries TRBV11-2 and TRBJ2-4; D is undetermined. Trimming cost V 1 base and J 6 bases, with 13 bases left between them. The V gene's germline CDR1 is SGHAT and CDR2 FQNNGV. The CDR3 totals 15 residues. CDR3 bases: TGTGCCAGCAGCTTAGCTCCCCCGGGTTTAAACATTCAGTACTTC. It specifies CASSLAPPGLNIQYF. The full variable domain, with the rest looked up from reference TRBV11-2 and TRBJ2-4, is EAGVAQSPRYKIIEKRQSVAFWCNPISGHATLYWYQQILGQGPKLLIQFQNNGVVDDSQLPKDRFSAERLKGVDSTLKIQPAKLEDSAVYLCASSLAPPGLNIQYFGAGTRLSVL.

This chain uses TRBV30 with TRBJ2-3; 10 nucleotides agree with TRBD2. After removal of 4 bases from V and 4 bases from J, the junction contained 14 bases not matched to a gene. In germline, CDR1 is GTSNPN, CDR2 SVGIG (reference sequence). The CDR3 runs 17 residues. In DNA, the CDR3 is TGTGCCTGGACCCCCTCAATCAGAGCGGGAGGGGCAGATACGCAGTATTTT. As protein: CAWTPSIRAGGADTQYF.

This clonotype was recorded many times. CDR3 sequence reads: CASNLAGAGVEQFF. The DNA of the CDR3 is TGTGCCAGCAACCTAGCGGGCGCCGGCGTTGAGCAGTTCTTC. This chain links TRBV6-2 or TRBV6-3 with TRBJ2-1; 8 bases line up with TRBD2. Germline CDR1 is MNHEY and CDR2 is SVGEGT. This CDR3 contains 14 residues. V lost 7 bases, J lost 9 bases, and 11 bases stayed unmatched.

This clonotype came up many times. CDR3 DNA: TGTGCCAGCAGCCCAACAATAGCGGGAGGGCCTTTGCAGTTCTTC. As protein: CASSPTIAGGPLQFF. The rearrangement links TRBV7-2 to TRBJ2-1, with 11 bases that match TRBD2. The CDR3 has 15 residues. After removal of 5 bases from V and 12 bases from J, the junction contained 12 bases not matched to a gene. Germline V CDR1 and CDR2: SGHTA, FQGNSA.

This clonotype appeared many times. The chain combines TRBV5-1 with TRBJ1-2; TRBD1 matches 9 bases. This CDR3 spans 14 amino acids. The ends lost 1 base at V and 4 bases at J; junction bases unmatched: 2. Germline CDR1 reads SGHRS; CDR2 reads YFSETQ. CDR3 protein: CASSLLTGGYGYTF. The CDR3 bases are TGCGCCAGCAGCTTGTTGACAGGGGGCTATGGCTACACCTTC.

The chain couples TRBV28 to TRBJ1-2; D may be TRBD1 (5 bases). This CDR3 contains 14 residues. Per germline, CDR1 MDHEN and CDR2 SYDVKM. Trimming cost V 9 bases and J 0 bases, with 14 bases left between them. The CDR3 region has the DNA TGTGCCAGTCTTGGGGGGAACACTAACTATGGCTACACCTTC. Residues: CASLGGNTNYGYTF.

This clonotype has a handful of counts. The chain is built from TRBV5-1 and TRBJ2-2; 8 nucleotides match TRBD2. Germline V gene data show CDR1 as SGHRS and CDR2 as YFSETQ. The V gene end was trimmed by 0 bases and the J gene end by 5 bases; junction bases not matched to a gene: 6. The CDR3 sequence is 16 residues long. This CDR3 is CASSLAVGRGTGELFF. Written as DNA, the CDR3 is TGCGCCAGCAGCTTGGCCGTCGGGAGGGGGACCGGGGAGCTGTTTTTT.

The chain recombines TRBV3-2 with TRBJ1-1; the table's D call of TRBD1 was not tested on the DNA. TRBV3-2 is reported as a pseudogene. The CDR3 is 14 residues long. The CDR3 coding sequence is TGTGTCAGCAGCCAAGGGACACTGAACACTGAAGCTTCCTTT. It specifies CVSSQGTLNTEASF.

The rearrangement uses TRBV7-2 and TRBJ2-1; 12 bases map to TRBD1. The CDR3 length is 15 residues. Germline CDR1 reads SGHTA; CDR2 reads FQGNSA. Trimming removed 1 base from V and 8 bases from J; junction bases left unmatched: 3. The chain's CDR3 is CASSLGGTGGDEQFF. CDR3 coding DNA: TGTGCCAGCAGCTTAGGTGGGACAGGGGGCGATGAGCAGTTCTTC.

This rearrangement joins TRBV7-9 to TRBJ2-2; the D is unclear. V was shortened by 1 base and J by 0 bases, with 12 bases between the two germline ends. CDR3 length: 17 amino acids. Germline-derived CDR1 and CDR2 are SEHNR and FQNEAQ (reference sequence). CDR3 region: CASSLDRGLTNTGELFF. The CDR3 nucleotides read TGTGCCAGCAGCTTAGATCGAGGCCTCACGAACACCGGGGAGCTGTTTTTT.

This clonotype appeared a few times. CDR3 nucleotide sequence: TGCGCCAGCAGCCAAGGATTTAATGGCCGCTATTACGGCTACGAGCAGTACTTC. Amino acid sequence: CASSQGFNGRYYGYEQYF. The chain employs TRBV4-3 and TRBJ2-7, with no clear D. Trimming pared 1 base from V and 3 bases from J, leaving 22 bases between. This CDR3 spans 18 amino acids. Germline V gene sequence: CDR1 LGHNA, CDR2 YSLEER.

This clonotype has just a few counts. The genes are TRBV4-2 and TRBJ1-1; D may be TRBD1 (5 bases). V lost 0 bases, J lost 1 base, and 12 bases lay in between. Germline V gene sequence: CDR1 LGHNA, CDR2 YNFKEQ. This CDR3 region has 16 residues. The chain's CDR3 is CASSQDSPGGNTEAFF. CDR3 DNA: TGTGCCAGCAGCCAAGATAGTCCCGGGGGGAACACTGAAGCTTTCTTT.

This clonotype was seen many times. The chain employs TRBV20-1 and TRBJ2-7, with a tentative D call TRBD1 (6 bases). V lost 5 bases and J lost 2, with 19 bases in between. The length of the CDR3 is 15 residues. Looked up from germline, CDR1 is DFQATT and CDR2 is SNEGSKA (reference sequence). DNA of the CDR3: TGCAGTGCTCGGGGTGGGGGCGCAGCGACCTACGAGCAGTACTTC. It yields the protein CSARGGGAATYEQYF.

This clonotype appeared a few times. The chain couples TRBV19 to TRBJ2-1; 10 nucleotides line up with TRBD2. V was pared by 7 bases and J by 7 bases, with 10 bases of the junction left unmatched. The CDR3 length is 15 residues. Germline-derived CDR1 and CDR2 are LNHDA and SQIVND (reference sequence). DNA of the CDR3: TGTGCCAGTAACTCTAGCGGGAGCGGTGAGAATGAGCAGTTCTTC. Translation: CASNSSGSGENEQFF.

Many counts were recorded for this clonotype. The chain employs TRBV7-2 and TRBJ2-1; no reliable D call. The V end lost 4 bases, the J end lost 0 bases, and 10 bases lay between the germline ends. Germline values: CDR1 SGHTA, CDR2 FQGNSA. This CDR3 is built from 15 residues. DNA for the CDR3: TGTGCCAGCAGCTATAGTGGAACCTCCTACAATGAGCAGTTCTTC. Amino acids: CASSYSGTSYNEQFF.